The source of this T cell receptor beta chain is a study of CD8+CD57+ T cells in acquired aplastic anemia. Study details: Average DNA yield from sorted CD4+ and CD8+ cells was around 3.2 ug.

The template for TCR beta VDJ and CDR3 sequence profiling was genomic DNA. A single record per CDR3 protein comes from TCRdb applying MiXCR to the reads. The repertoire includes more than 250,000 distinct CDR3 sequences, approximately 56% of them detected once, and 6.5% to 10% sits in the top ten. General observations from the study: Controls and patients did not differ significantly in CD8+ Simpson's diversity. The number of CD8+ CDR3 sequences shared by patients and controls was twenty-nine.

For this clonotype: Its matching antigen is unknown.

Germline CDR1 is WSHSY and CDR2 is SAAADI. This CDR3 is 14 amino acids long. Trimming shortened V by 5 bases and J by 1 base, and 9 bases separated the two germline ends. V gene TRBV10-2 combines with J gene TRBJ1-5, with unresolved D. Sequencing input: sorted CD4+, CD8+, or CD8+CD57+ T cells (not recorded which) from PBMCs. This TCR came from a human donor with severe aplastic anemia or a healthy control (not recorded which). This CDR3 is CASSPGRSNQPQHF. CDR3 bases: TGCGCCAGCAGTCCGGGGAGGAGCAATCAGCCCCAGCATTTT.